These 27 T cell receptor beta chains originate from one sample sequenced in a study of cytomegalovirus exposure and HLA in healthy donors. The PCR made use of 60 Vbeta and 13 Jbeta primers. Profiling relied on immunoSEQ multiplex PCR, and the TCRdb table lists in-frame clones only, not all of them. In the table there are about 110,000 clones, 81% of which are singletons. The source material was PBMCs. These receptors originate from a woman in her twenties or thirties in good health and CMV-seronegative.

V and J are TRBV4-1 and TRBJ2-5, with D possibly being TRBD2 (6 bases). CDR1 and CDR2 (germline): MGHRA, YSYEKL. Trimming took 6 bases from V and 2 from J, leaving 13 bases between them. The CDR3 consists of 14 residues. The chain's CDR3 is CASRLSRGQETQYF. CDR3 in DNA: TGCGCCAGCAGATTATCGCGGGGTCAAGAGACCCAGTACTTC.

This clone appeared a few times. V is TRBV5-1 and J is TRBJ2-3, with D tentatively TRBD2 (5 bases). The CDR3 runs to 15 residues. The germline V gene encodes CDR1 SGHRS and CDR2 YFSETQ. Trimming removed 2 bases from V and 1 base from J, with 11 bases in between. The CDR3 protein is CASSFGGRGTDTQYF. Written as DNA, the CDR3 is TGCGCCAGCAGCTTCGGAGGACGGGGCACAGATACGCAGTATTTT.

This chain joins TRBV5-3 and TRBJ2-1, with a possible D match to TRBD2 (6 bases). TRBV5-3 is an ORF; its function is uncertain. The CDR3 consists of 17 residues. V lost 7 bases and J lost 5, with 25 bases in between. CDR3 sequence (DNA): TGTGCCAGAGGGCCCAACCTGAGAGGAGGGTGGGACAATGAGCAGTTCTTC. Translating it yields CARGPNLRGGWDNEQFF.

The chain combines TRBV4-1 with TRBJ2-3; TRBD1 agrees at 8 bases. The CDR3 contains 14 residues. From germline, CDR1 is MGHRA and CDR2 YSYEKL. J lost 1 base, V lost 7 bases, and 4 bases had no gene match. DNA for the CDR3: TGCGCCAGCACCAGGGGGCTGGGCACAGATACGCAGTATTTT. This sequence encodes CASTRGLGTDTQYF.

V and J are TRBV4-3 and TRBJ2-1, with 10 bases lining up with TRBD2. The V gene end was trimmed by 8 bases and the J gene end by 5 bases; junction bases not matched to a gene: 12. The CDR3 is 16 residues long. Germline lookup yields CDR1 LGHNA and CDR2 YSLEER. The CDR3 nucleotides are TGCGCCAGCGGCGGGGGAGGGCTAGCGGGAGACAATGAGCAGTTCTTC. Its translation: CASGGGGLAGDNEQFF.

The chain is built from TRBV6-1 and TRBJ2-1; D unresolved. V gave up 0 bases and J gave up 0 bases, with 9 bases separating them. This CDR3 has 16 amino acids. The germline V gene has CDR1 MNHNS and CDR2 SASEGT. CDR3 nucleotide sequence: TGTGCCAGCAGTGAAGCCTGGGCAACCTCCTACAATGAGCAGTTCTTC. This codes for CASSEAWATSYNEQFF.

The V call is TRBV28, the J call TRBJ1-2, with D perhaps TRBD1 (5 bases). Germline CDR1 is MDHEN and CDR2 is SYDVKM. This CDR3 contains 15 residues. The V end lost 2 bases, the J end lost 6 bases, and 16 bases lay between the germline ends. The CDR3 loop reads CASSLRSQGSDGYTF. Written as DNA, the CDR3 is TGTGCCAGCAGTTTAAGGTCTCAGGGTTCGGATGGCTACACCTTC.

The chain links TRBV5-4 to TRBJ2-5; D might be TRBD1 (6 bases). The V and J ends lost 1 base and 4 bases respectively, with 8 bases between them. The CDR3 length is 13 residues. In germline, CDR1 is SGHNT, CDR2 YYREEE (reference sequence). Written as DNA, the CDR3 is TGTGCCAGCAGCTTGACAGGGCCAGAGACCCAGTACTTC. Its protein product is CASSLTGPETQYF.

The chain carries TRBV19 and TRBJ1-2; the D is unclear. There are 14 residues in the CDR3. Germline loops: CDR1 LNHDA, CDR2 SQIVND (reference sequence). Trimming took 0 bases from V and 4 from J, leaving 9 bases between them. The CDR3 protein is CASSIERGSYGYTF. Written as DNA, the CDR3 is TGTGCCAGTAGTATAGAACGAGGGAGCTATGGCTACACCTTC.

The chain combines TRBV19 with TRBJ2-4, with 7 positions matching TRBD1. Germline lookup yields CDR1 LNHDA and CDR2 SQIVND (reference sequence). The ends lost 5 bases at V and 1 base at J; junction bases unmatched: 5. CDR3 size: 15 residues. This CDR3 is CASSVDRAAKNIQYF. CDR3 sequence (DNA): TGTGCCAGTAGTGTCGACAGGGCGGCCAAAAACATTCAGTACTTC.

The rearrangement joins TRBV10-1 to TRBJ2-1; TRBD2 agrees at 7 bases. The V and J ends lost 0 bases and 10 bases, in that order; junction bases with no gene match: 9. The CDR3 covers 15 residues. Germline lookup yields CDR1 WNHNN and CDR2 SYGVQD (reference sequence). In nucleotides, the CDR3 is TGCGCCAGCAGTGAGTCGCCTCCCCGGGGGGAAGAGCAGTTCTTC. Its protein product is CASSESPPRGEEQFF.

V is TRBV6-5 and J is TRBJ2-7; 9 bases match TRBD1. Per germline, CDR1 MNHEY and CDR2 SVGAGI. Trimming at V came to 4 bases and at J to 2 bases, leaving 3 bases not matched to a gene. This CDR3 has 14 residues. CDR3 protein: CASSSGQGTYEQYF. The CDR3 DNA reads TGTGCCAGCAGTTCTGGACAGGGGACCTACGAGCAGTACTTC.

The V gene is TRBV4-1, the J gene TRBJ2-3; perhaps TRBD1 as D (5 bases). The CDR3 covers 14 residues. The V and J ends lost 0 bases and 6 bases respectively, with 10 bases between them. Germline V gene data show CDR1 as MGHRA and CDR2 as YSYEKL. CDR3 loop: CASSQEGLWDTQYF. The CDR3 nucleotides read TGCGCCAGCAGCCAAGAGGGGCTGTGGGATACGCAGTATTTT.

This clone was found once. This rearrangement joins TRBV5-1 to TRBJ1-5; 8 positions match TRBD1. Germline V gene sequence: CDR1 SGHRS, CDR2 YFSETQ. The CDR3 spans 16 residues. With 4 bases clipped from V and 5 bases from J, the junction kept 11 bases outside the gene matches. The CDR3 region has the DNA TGCGCCAGCAGCCTCGAACCCCAGGGGGCAGATCAGCCCCAGCATTTT. Amino acid sequence: CASSLEPQGADQPQHF.

The chain has TRBV28 and TRBJ2-2; D gene ambiguous. The CDR3 extends over 16 amino acids. V gave up 4 bases and J gave up 1 base, with 13 bases separating them. Germline V gene data show CDR1 as MDHEN and CDR2 as SYDVKM. The CDR3 sequence: CASSSSRQWNTGELFF. The CDR3 nucleotides read TGTGCCAGCAGTTCATCCAGACAATGGAACACCGGGGAGCTGTTTTTT.

The chain is built from TRBV12-5 and TRBJ1-1, with TRBD1 as a possible D gene (6 bases). The V gene lost 0 bases and the J gene lost 0 bases, with 14 bases spanning the gap. The CDR3 has 17 amino acids. CDR1 and CDR2 (germline): LGHNT, FRNRAP. The CDR3 region has the DNA TGTGCTAGTGGTTTGGTCGTGGCAGGGGCGATGAACACTGAAGCTTTCTTT. It encodes CASGLVVAGAMNTEAFF.

This rearrangement joins TRBV4-2 to TRBJ2-5; tentatively, D is TRBD2 (5 bases). The CDR3 runs to 17 residues. Germline loops: CDR1 LGHNA, CDR2 YNFKEQ. V lost 1 base and J 2 bases, leaving 17 bases between the germline ends. The CDR3 sequence is CASSQGGEGPLQETQYF. The CDR3 bases are TGTGCCAGCAGCCAAGGAGGAGAGGGCCCACTACAAGAGACCCAGTACTTC.

J is TRBJ1-2 and V is TRBV29-1; D gene unclear. In germline, CDR1 is SQVTM, CDR2 ANQGSEA. The V gene lost 1 base and the J gene lost 7 bases, with 13 bases spanning the gap. This CDR3 comprises 13 residues. Here the CDR3 reads CSVEVGRATGYTF. Here the CDR3 DNA reads TGCAGCGTTGAAGTCGGGAGGGCAACTGGCTACACCTTC.

The rearrangement links TRBV7-8 to TRBJ2-7, with D perhaps matching TRBD1 (5 bases). With 0 bases removed from V and 1 base from J, the gap between germline ends came to 13 bases. Germline V gives CDR1 SGHVS, CDR2 FQNEAQ. This CDR3 contains 16 residues. The CDR3 sequence is CASSLALSGLSYEQYF. The CDR3 DNA is TGTGCCAGCAGCTTAGCGCTCTCAGGGTTGTCCTACGAGCAGTACTTC.

The V gene is TRBV6-1, the J gene TRBJ1-5; 7 nucleotides agree with TRBD1. V lost 4 bases, J lost 4 bases, and 7 bases stayed unmatched. Looked up from germline, CDR1 is MNHNS and CDR2 is SASEGT. This CDR3 comprises 15 residues. The CDR3 DNA sequence: TGTGCCAGCAGTGTAGCAGGGACAGTTAATCAGCCCCAGCATTTT. It encodes CASSVAGTVNQPQHF.

The CDR3 nucleotides are TGTGCCAGCAGTGATCAGCGACAGGGAAGACTCTACGAGCAGTACTTC. This codes for CASSDQRQGRLYEQYF. This sequence joins TRBV6-1 and TRBJ2-7; 7 bases match TRBD1. V trimming: 3 bases; J trimming: 3 bases; junction bases outside the gene matches: 11. The germline CDR1 and CDR2 sequences are MNHNS and SASEGT. The CDR3 is 16 amino acids.

As regards this clone: Other nucleotide sequences in the sample specify the same CDR3. The chain employs TRBV5-1 and TRBJ2-7; 9 bases line up with TRBD2. Germline loops: CDR1 SGHRS, CDR2 YFSETQ. CDR3 length: 17 residues. The V gene end was trimmed by 2 bases and the J gene end by 0 bases; junction bases not matched to a gene: 9. The CDR3 loop is CASSFGLAPISSYEQYF. For the CDR3, the DNA is TGCGCCAGCAGCTTCGGACTAGCGCCCATCTCCTCCTACGAGCAGTACTTC.

The CDR3 is CASSILNFATGRFTGELFF. The DNA of the CDR3 is TGTGCCAGTAGTATCCTAAACTTTGCGACAGGGAGGTTCACCGGGGAGCTGTTTTTT. The rearrangement links TRBV19 to TRBJ2-2; a weak D match, TRBD1 (7 bases). The CDR3 is made up of 19 amino acids. The V end lost 3 bases, the J end lost 4 bases, and 24 bases lay between the germline ends. Germline-derived CDR1 and CDR2 are LNHDA and SQIVND (reference sequence). The full variable domain, in which reference TRBV19 and TRBJ2-2 provide the parts outside the CDR3, is DGGITQSPKYLFRKEGQNVTLSCEQNLNHDAMYWYRQDPGQGLRLIYYSQIVNDFQKGDIAEGYSVSREKKESFPLTVTSAQKNPTAFYLCASSILNFATGRFTGELFFGEGSRLTVL.

The CDR3: CASSGSGRYRETQYF. Written as DNA, the CDR3 is TGTGCCAGCAGCGGTAGCGGGAGGTATCGAGAGACCCAGTACTTC. The V and J genes are TRBV9 and TRBJ2-5, with TRBD2 identical over 10 bases. The V and J ends lost 3 bases and 4 bases, in that order; junction bases with no gene match: 6. Per germline, CDR1 SGDLS and CDR2 YYNGEE. The CDR3 runs to 15 residues.

The V gene is TRBV5-6, the J gene TRBJ1-5; tentatively, D is TRBD1 (6 bases). The CDR3 contains 14 residues. Per the germline V gene, CDR1 is SGHDT and CDR2 is YYEEEE. V lost 2 bases and J lost 6, with 12 bases in between. The CDR3 nucleotides read TGTGCCAGCAGCTTTCGACAGGAGGCTCAGCCCCAGCATTTT. The encoded protein is CASSFRQEAQPQHF.

V is TRBV28 and J is TRBJ2-1; TRBD2 matches at 12 bases. Germline lookup yields CDR1 MDHEN and CDR2 SYDVKM. This CDR3 comprises 15 residues. After removal of 5 bases from V and 3 bases from J, the junction contained 2 bases not matched to a gene. CDR3 amino acids: CASSRTSGNYNEQFF. The CDR3 DNA is TGTGCCAGCAGTCGGACTAGCGGGAACTACAATGAGCAGTTCTTC.

The V call is TRBV28, the J call TRBJ1-2; weak D call: TRBD1 (6 bases). V gave up 4 bases and J gave up 4 bases, with 10 bases separating them. Germline V gene lookup returns CDR1 MDHEN and CDR2 SYDVKM. The CDR3 is made up of 13 amino acids. The CDR3 spells CASSSTGFYGYTF. The CDR3 DNA reads as TGTGCCAGCAGTTCGACAGGTTTCTATGGCTACACCTTC.